The 27 T cell receptor beta chains given below trace back to one sample, sequenced in a study of CD8+ T cells in alopecia areata. Extraction and reverse transcription of RNA yielded cDNA as the sequencing template. TCRdb's copy holds only in-frame clones and misses some; the assay was immunoSEQ multiplex PCR. The sample includes around 30,000 clones, 60% to 85% of them seen just once. Material for sequencing was NKG2D-low CD8+ T cells sorted from blood. These receptors all stem from a human donor with alopecia areata.

This clone has a handful of counts. The rearrangement links TRBV6-4 to TRBJ2-3, with TRBD2 matching 8 bases. Germline values: CDR1 MRHNA, CDR2 SNTAGT. With V trimmed by 5 bases and J by 2 bases, 6 bases remained unmatched. The CDR3 extends over 15 amino acids. The CDR3 nucleotides read TGTGCCAGCAGTACCACTAGCGGCGACACAGATACGCAGTATTTT. This gives the protein CASSTTSGDTDTQYF.

The rearrangement uses TRBV29-1 and TRBJ2-1, with 10 bases lining up with TRBD2. The germline gives CDR1 SQVTM, CDR2 ANQGSEA. This CDR3 has 13 amino acids. The CDR3 here is CSTKGLANNEQFF. CDR3 nucleotide sequence: TGCAGTACTAAGGGACTAGCGAACAATGAGCAGTTCTTC.

The gene calls are TRBV6-5 and TRBJ1-2, with a weak D call TRBD1 (5 bases). V was shortened by 2 bases and J by 4 bases, with 14 bases between the two germline ends. The germline CDR1 and CDR2 sequences are MNHEY and SVGAGI. The CDR3 length is 15 residues. CDR3 nucleotides: TGTGCCAGCAGTTACGGCTCGAGGGGAGGCTATGGCTACACCTTC. Translated, it gives CASSYGSRGGYGYTF.

This chain joins TRBV4-2 and TRBJ2-7, with D tentatively TRBD1 (6 bases). The V end lost 5 bases, the J end lost 1 base, and 21 bases lay between the germline ends. The CDR3 spans 17 residues. CDR1 and CDR2 from the germline V gene are LGHNA and YNFKEQ. The CDR3 loop reads CASSSGWVDSSSYEQYF. The DNA for the CDR3 is TGTGCCAGCAGCAGTGGCTGGGTGGACAGTTCTTCCTACGAGCAGTACTTC.

The sample holds many counts of this clone. This sequence joins TRBV28 and TRBJ1-6, with TRBD1 identical over 8 bases. This CDR3 comprises 14 residues. With 5 bases clipped from V and 9 bases from J, the junction kept 6 bases outside the gene matches. Per germline, CDR1 MDHEN and CDR2 SYDVKM. CDR3 loop: CASSQDRESSPLHF. The CDR3 coding sequence is TGTGCCAGCAGTCAGGACAGGGAAAGTTCACCCCTCCACTTT.

The rearrangement joins TRBV4-1 to TRBJ2-5; tentatively, D is TRBD2 (5 bases). Germline V CDR1 and CDR2: MGHRA, YSYEKL. The ends were cut back, 4 bases at V and 1 base at J, with 13 bases in the middle. The CDR3 is 15 amino acids. The DNA of the CDR3 is TGCGCCAGCAGCCCAATACTAGTGTCCCAAGAGACCCAGTACTTC. Protein: CASSPILVSQETQYF.

This chain links TRBV7-9 with TRBJ2-7; D perhaps matches TRBD2 (5 bases). This CDR3 comprises 14 residues. V dropped 4 bases and J dropped 4 bases, with 14 bases sitting between them. From germline, CDR1 is SEHNR and CDR2 FQNEAQ (reference sequence). Written as DNA, the CDR3 is TGTGCCAGCAGCTCGTCCCATACTAGTTACGAGCAGTACTTC. Translating it yields CASSSSHTSYEQYF.

J is TRBJ1-1 and V is TRBV5-4, with TRBD1 as a possible D gene (5 bases). V lost 1 base and J lost 6, with 13 bases in between. The germline V gene encodes CDR1 SGHNT and CDR2 YYREEE (reference sequence). The CDR3 covers 14 residues. The CDR3 region is CASSLSPRGAEAFF. For the CDR3, the DNA is TGTGCCAGCAGCTTGAGCCCAAGAGGGGCTGAAGCTTTCTTT.

The chain employs TRBV7-6 and TRBJ2-7; the match to TRBD1 covers 7 bases. Per the germline V gene, CDR1 is SGHVS and CDR2 is FNYEAQ. The J segment lost 2 bases and the V segment lost 5 bases, leaving 6 bases of the junction unmatched. This CDR3 is 14 amino acids long. Here the CDR3 DNA reads TGTGCCAGCAGCAACCGGGACAGTGCCTACGAGCAGTACTTC. Amino acids: CASSNRDSAYEQYF.

This rearrangement joins TRBV29-1 to TRBJ2-7; possibly TRBD1 for D (6 bases). The germline V gene encodes CDR1 SQVTM and CDR2 ANQGSEA. CDR3 length: 13 residues. Trimming pared 3 bases from V and 2 bases from J, leaving 11 bases between. The CDR3: CSVEQGYTYEQYF. The CDR3 DNA reads TGCAGCGTTGAGCAGGGGTACACCTACGAGCAGTACTTC.

Here the CDR3 DNA reads TGTGCCAGCAGTTATGTCCTCGGGGAAAGCTCCTACGAGCAGTACTTC. Its protein is CASSYVLGESSYEQYF. This rearrangement joins TRBV6-5 to TRBJ2-7; perhaps TRBD2 as D (5 bases). Germline V lookup: CDR1 MNHEY, CDR2 SVGAGI. The CDR3 has 16 residues. Trimming removed 3 bases from V and 0 bases from J, with 15 bases in between.

This clone was counted between two and nine times. The gene calls are TRBV4-1 and TRBJ2-5; 9 bases map to TRBD2. In germline, CDR1 is MGHRA, CDR2 YSYEKL. The junction had 14 bases not matched to a gene; V was cut back by 3 bases and J by 3 bases. CDR3 length equals 18 residues. The CDR3 DNA reads TGCGCCAGCAGCCAGATCGGACTAGCGCCTGCGGGAGAAGAGACCCAGTACTTC. It codes for CASSQIGLAPAGEETQYF.

The gene calls are TRBV13 and TRBJ2-1; 15 bases line up with TRBD2. The J segment lost 5 bases and the V segment lost 6 bases, leaving 14 bases of the junction unmatched. The CDR3 is made up of 19 amino acids. The V gene's germline CDR1 is PRHDT and CDR2 FYEKMQ (reference sequence). The CDR3 sequence is CASSLIVWTSGRDHNEQFF. DNA of the CDR3: TGTGCCAGCAGTTTGATAGTCTGGACTAGCGGGAGGGACCACAATGAGCAGTTCTTC.

The chain combines TRBV5-1 with TRBJ2-1, with D unresolved. The CDR3 sequence is 13 residues long. V was trimmed by 4 bases and J by 3 bases, leaving 8 bases between them. The germline V gene has CDR1 SGHRS and CDR2 YFSETQ. CDR3 residues: CASSGVDYNEQFF. DNA of the CDR3: TGCGCCAGCAGCGGGGTTGACTACAATGAGCAGTTCTTC.

This chain connects TRBV11-2 to TRBJ2-7, with 9 bases identical to TRBD1. In germline, CDR1 is SGHAT, CDR2 FQNNGV. V shed 5 bases, J shed 3 bases, and the junction held 5 bases outside the gene matches. The CDR3 spans 14 residues. CDR3 in DNA: TGTGCCAGCAGCGTTGGACAGGGGAGCTACGAGCAGTACTTC. Translating gives CASSVGQGSYEQYF.

The rearrangement uses TRBV6-4 and TRBJ2-6, with D hard to call. Germline CDR1 and CDR2: MRHNA and SNTAGT. Trimming took 0 bases from V and 0 from J, leaving 6 bases between them. The CDR3 contains 16 residues. In DNA form, the CDR3 reads TGTGCCAGCAGTGACTCGAAGAGCTCTGGGGCCAACGTCCTGACTTTC. Encoded protein: CASSDSKSSGANVLTF.

The chain employs TRBV6-5 and TRBJ1-2; no clear D. This CDR3 is built from 11 residues. The V end was cut by 5 bases, the J end by 7 bases, with 8 bases between. Germline loops: CDR1 MNHEY, CDR2 SVGAGI. The CDR3 region has the DNA TGTGCCAGCAGTGGGCTCGGTGGCTACACCTTC. Its protein is CASSGLGGYTF.

V gene TRBV7-8 combines with J gene TRBJ2-3, with D hard to call. Deletions cut 1 base from V and 3 bases from J, with 5 bases between. This CDR3 spans 13 amino acids. The V gene's germline CDR1 is SGHVS and CDR2 FQNEAQ. In nucleotides, the CDR3 is TGTGCCAGCAGCTTAGGCAGAACAGATACGCAGTATTTT. Translated: CASSLGRTDTQYF.

J is TRBJ2-3 and V is TRBV18; perhaps TRBD2 as D (6 bases). The CDR3 has 15 residues. Germline V gives CDR1 KGHSH, CDR2 LQKENI. Trimming left V 3 bases short and J 1 base short, with 11 bases between. CDR3 residues: CASSPAVAGTDTQYF. The CDR3, as DNA: TGTGCCAGCTCACCGGCCGTAGCGGGCACAGATACGCAGTATTTT.

The chain joins TRBV29-1 to TRBJ2-3; possibly TRBD1 for D (6 bases). The V gene's germline CDR1 is SQVTM and CDR2 ANQGSEA. This CDR3 spans 13 amino acids. V was pared by 0 bases and J by 5 bases, with 9 bases between. In DNA form, the CDR3 reads TGCAGCGTTGAAGACGAGGACAGAGATACGCAGTATTTT. Protein product: CSVEDEDRDTQYF.

This clone showed up just a few times. The rearrangement uses TRBV7-9 and TRBJ2-7; tentatively, D is TRBD2 (5 bases). The V end was cut by 5 bases, the J end by 2 bases, with 10 bases between. Per germline, CDR1 SEHNR and CDR2 FQNEAQ (reference sequence). The CDR3 runs 13 residues. As DNA, the CDR3 is TGTGCCAGCAGCCTCGGGATAACCTACGAGCAGTACTTC. Translating gives CASSLGITYEQYF.

This rearrangement joins TRBV2 to TRBJ2-3, with TRBD2 identical over 9 bases. This CDR3 is 16 amino acids long. The J segment lost 2 bases and the V segment lost 2 bases, leaving 5 bases of the junction unmatched. CDR1 SNHLY and CDR2 FYNNEI come from the germline V gene. The chain's CDR3 is CASSELTSGFTDTQYF. CDR3 sequence (DNA): TGTGCCAGCAGTGAATTGACTAGCGGATTCACAGATACGCAGTATTTT.

V is TRBV5-6 and J is TRBJ1-1, with 8 nucleotides matching TRBD1. This CDR3 has 13 amino acids. In germline, CDR1 is SGHDT, CDR2 YYEEEE. J gave up 5 bases and V 4 bases, and 4 bases lay outside the gene matches. CDR3 nucleotide sequence: TGTGCCAGCAGCCCAGGGGGCTCGACTGAAGCTTTCTTT. Protein product: CASSPGGSTEAFF.

This clone is categorized as medium-sized. The chain uses TRBV6-4 and TRBJ2-3; TRBD2 aligns across 11 bases. V lost 0 bases, J lost 2 bases, and 1 base stayed unmatched. The CDR3 sequence is 16 residues long. Germline V lookup: CDR1 MRHNA, CDR2 SNTAGT. The CDR3 sequence: CASSDSSGGATDTQYF. CDR3 nucleotide sequence: TGTGCCAGCAGTGACTCTAGCGGGGGGGCCACAGATACGCAGTATTTT.

The V call is TRBV5-1, the J call TRBJ1-1; D possibly corresponds to TRBD1 (5 bases). Trimming stripped 4 bases from V and 2 bases from J, with 6 bases between. This CDR3 is 12 amino acids long. Germline V lookup: CDR1 SGHRS, CDR2 YFSETQ. The CDR3 coding sequence is TGCGCCAGCAGCAGGGGAAACACTGAAGCTTTCTTT. Translation: CASSRGNTEAFF.

This clone appeared once. This chain uses TRBV7-6 with TRBJ2-1; weak D call: TRBD2 (6 bases). The CDR3 spans 14 residues. The germline V gene has CDR1 SGHVS and CDR2 FNYEAQ. V shed 4 bases and J shed 3 bases, with 10 bases lying between them. Written as DNA, the CDR3 is TGTGCCAGCAGCTGGGGAGGACTCTACAATGAGCAGTTCTTC. Encoded protein: CASSWGGLYNEQFF.

J is TRBJ2-7 and V is TRBV5-4; D tentatively reads TRBD1 or TRBD2 (5 bases each). V shed 4 bases and J shed 0 bases, with 11 bases lying between them. The CDR3 consists of 14 residues. Germline-derived CDR1 and CDR2 are SGHNT and YYREEE (reference sequence). CDR3 sequence (DNA): TGTGCCAGCAGCCGGGGCCTGAGCTCCTACGAGCAGTACTTC. This sequence encodes CASSRGLSSYEQYF.